Below, 4 T cell receptor beta chains from the same sample are listed, as sequenced in a study of blood T cell repertoires in COVID-19. Sequencing was performed with immunoSEQ multiplex PCR; in TCRdb, only in-frame clones are kept and a portion is missing. The table lists about 220,000 clones, roughly four fifths of them singletons. Input material: peripheral blood. These receptors all come from a woman aged 25 to 39 who had recovered from COVID-19.

The chain has TRBV25-1 and TRBJ2-3, with 9 bases matching TRBD2. The CDR3 runs 16 residues. After removal of 3 bases from V and 0 bases from J, the junction contained 4 bases not matched to a gene. CDR1 MGHDK and CDR2 SYGVNS come from the germline V gene. The CDR3 bases are TGTGCCAGCAGTGAGGGGACTAGCCGAAGCACAGATACGCAGTATTTT. Translating it yields CASSEGTSRSTDTQYF.

The V and J genes are TRBV28 and TRBJ2-3, with a tentative D call TRBD2 (6 bases). V lost 4 bases and J 5 bases, leaving 19 bases between the germline ends. Germline CDR1 is MDHEN and CDR2 is SYDVKM. The CDR3 covers 16 residues. The CDR3 nucleotides are TGTGCCAGCAGTTCTCCGTGGGGGGACCATGTAGATACGCAGTATTTT. This codes for CASSSPWGDHVDTQYF.

The chain is built from TRBV11-2 and TRBJ1-5, with D perhaps TRBD1 (6 bases). V was shortened by 5 bases and J by 4 bases, with 12 bases between the two germline ends. The V gene's germline CDR1 is SGHAT and CDR2 FQNNGV. CDR3 length equals 14 residues. CDR3 residues: CASSHRQVNQPQHF. The CDR3 DNA sequence: TGTGCCAGCAGCCACAGACAGGTTAATCAGCCCCAGCATTTT. Full variable domain (rest looked up from reference TRBV11-2 and TRBJ1-5): EAGVAQSPRYKIIEKRQSVAFWCNPISGHATLYWYQQILGQGPKLLIQFQNNGVVDDSQLPKDRFSAERLKGVDSTLKIQPAKLEDSAVYLCASSHRQVNQPQHFGDGTRLSIL.

This chain joins TRBV20-1 and TRBJ1-1; D is unclear. CDR3 length: 10 amino acids. The V end lost 2 bases, the J end lost 6 bases, and 4 bases lay between the germline ends. Germline CDR1 and CDR2: DFQATT and SNEGSKA (reference sequence). The CDR3 sequence: CSARLPEAFF. CDR3 nucleotides: TGCAGTGCTAGACTACCTGAAGCTTTCTTT.